These 10 T cell receptor beta chains were sequenced from one sample in a study of blood T cell repertoires in COVID-19. This table comes from immunoSEQ multiplex PCR, and its TCRdb copy is limited to in-frame clones, with some not included. The data contain a few hundred thousand clones, about 82% of them seen just once; the ten biggest clones take up around 7.8%. The material sequenced was peripheral blood. Receptors originate from a human donor in a cohort sampled during active COVID-19.

This clone was recorded once. V gene TRBV2 combines with J gene TRBJ1-2; 9 bases agree with TRBD1. The V and J ends lost 5 bases and 4 bases, in that order; junction bases with no gene match: 8. The CDR3 contains 15 residues. Germline loops: CDR1 SNHLY, CDR2 FYNNEI. The CDR3 DNA follows: TGTGCCAGCAGTTTATCACAGGGGGCAGTCTATGGCTACACCTTC. Translated, it gives CASSLSQGAVYGYTF.

J is TRBJ2-5 and V is TRBV7-3; D unresolved. Per the germline V gene, CDR1 is SGHTA and CDR2 is FQGTGA. V was cut by 3 bases and J by 7 bases, with 15 bases left in between. The CDR3 has 14 residues. In nucleotides, the CDR3 is TGTGCCAGCAGCTTGAAAGGTGGGCCCGGGACCCAGTACTTC. Translation gives CASSLKGGPGTQYF. The whole variable domain, remainder taken from reference TRBV7-3 and TRBJ2-5, is GAGVSQTPSNKVTEKGKYVELRCDPISGHTALYWYRQSLGQGPEFLIYFQGTGAADDSGLPNDRFFAVRPEGSVSTLKIQRTERGDSAVYLCASSLKGGPGTQYFGPGTRLLVL.

The chain has TRBV19 and TRBJ1-2; D possibly corresponds to TRBD1 (5 bases). The CDR3 consists of 16 residues. Per the germline V gene, CDR1 is LNHDA and CDR2 is SQIVND (reference sequence). V was clipped by 7 bases and J by 3 bases, with 21 bases between them. The CDR3 DNA reads TGTGCCAGTAATTCAATAGACGGGGGGTTTGACTATGGCTACACCTTC. This gives the protein CASNSIDGGFDYGYTF.

This chain joins TRBV7-9 and TRBJ2-5, with 9 bases aligning to TRBD1. The germline gives CDR1 SEHNR, CDR2 FQNEAQ (reference sequence). Unmatched junction bases numbered 4, after V lost 3 bases and J lost 2 bases. This CDR3 spans 15 amino acids. The CDR3 reads CASSLVGQGQETQYF. DNA for the CDR3: TGTGCCAGCAGCTTGGTGGGACAGGGACAAGAGACCCAGTACTTC.

The gene calls are TRBV27 and TRBJ1-1; weak D call: TRBD1 (6 bases). Deletions cut 6 bases from V and 5 bases from J, with 16 bases between. The CDR3 is 14 amino acids. Germline loops: CDR1 MNHEY, CDR2 SMNVEV (reference sequence). CDR3 DNA sequence: TGTGCCAGCAGCTGGAGCGGGGGGCGTACTGAAGCTTTCTTT. This gives the protein CASSWSGGRTEAFF.

The rearrangement links TRBV9 to TRBJ2-7, with D maybe TRBD1 (6 bases). Trimming cost V 4 bases and J 3 bases, with 14 bases left between them. Germline V gene sequence: CDR1 SGDLS, CDR2 YYNGEE. The CDR3 is 14 residues long. The CDR3 DNA sequence: TGTGCCAGCAGCCGGGACACTCTTTACTACGAGCAGTACTTC. Amino acids: CASSRDTLYYEQYF.

The chain carries TRBV2 and TRBJ1-5; D is possibly TRBD1 (6 bases). V lost 3 bases and J 0 bases, leaving 9 bases between the germline ends. The germline V gene encodes CDR1 SNHLY and CDR2 FYNNEI. The CDR3 loop spans 15 amino acids. CDR3 in DNA: TGTGCCAGCAGTGAGGGGGCGTATAGCAATCAGCCCCAGCATTTT. It codes for CASSEGAYSNQPQHF.

V gene TRBV5-1 combines with J gene TRBJ1-5, with D perhaps matching TRBD1 (5 bases). Per germline, CDR1 SGHRS and CDR2 YFSETQ. The ends were cut back, 0 bases at V and 6 bases at J, with 13 bases in the middle. The CDR3 is 15 amino acids. CDR3 DNA: TGCGCCAGCAGCTTGGAGGGGATGGTAGCTCAGCCCCAGCATTTT. Translation: CASSLEGMVAQPQHF.

The chain couples TRBV2 to TRBJ2-2, with D perhaps matching TRBD1 (6 bases). Deletions cut 3 bases from V and 5 bases from J, with 13 bases between. Germline V gene data show CDR1 as SNHLY and CDR2 as FYNNEI. The CDR3 consists of 15 residues. CDR3 sequence reads: CASSEWMTGTGELFF. In DNA, the CDR3 is TGTGCCAGCAGTGAGTGGATGACAGGTACCGGGGAGCTGTTTTTT.

This clone was detected only a few times. The chain has TRBV2 and TRBJ2-5; tentative D call: TRBD2 (5 bases). Germline V gene sequence: CDR1 SNHLY, CDR2 FYNNEI. There are 14 residues in the CDR3. V lost 5 bases, J lost 5 bases, and 15 bases lay in between. CDR3 in amino acids: CASSPAAGLETQYF. As DNA, the CDR3 is TGTGCCAGCAGTCCAGCTGCGGGTCTCGAGACCCAGTACTTC.